Listed below are T cell receptor beta chains from one sample, sequenced in a study of shared clonotypes between healthy human individuals. TCRdb's table, derived via immunoSEQ multiplex PCR, lists solely in-frame clones and lacks some. The sample consists of around 1,000,000 clones, 60% to 85% of them appearing once. The specimen was memory CD4+ T cells from PBMCs. The receptors stem from a man aged 18 to 29 in good health. Some clones in this sample may be carry-over from other donors' samples. Both conserved end residues are part of each CDR3.

TRBV7-9	TRBJ1-1	CASSPSGGAGTEAFF
TRBV6-5	TRBJ2-5	CASRGGGSQETQYF
TRBV28	TRBJ1-2	CASSFPGLNYGYTF
TRBV6-6	TRBJ2-7	CASSYSIQKGGEQYF
TRBV5-6	TRBJ2-2	CASSIPGLAGGGTGELFF
TRBV19	TRBJ1-2	CASSRAGTEYGYTF
TRBV4-2	TRBJ2-5	CASSQEGETQYF
TRBV5-1	TRBJ2-1	CASSLGLAASNLYNEQFF
TRBV6-5	TRBJ1-1	CASSDPTERTEAFF
TRBV11-2	TRBJ1-6	CASTKVGGIGSPLHF
TRBV9	TRBJ1-2	CASSVGTGINYGYTF
TRBV10-3	TRBJ2-7	CAISESGEQYF
TRBV2	TRBJ2-2	CASSGTAGGLFF
TRBV4-3	TRBJ1-1	CASSQDTNTEAFF
TRBV5-1	TRBJ2-1	CASSLQGQGYNEQFF
TRBV28	TRBJ1-2	CASTFAGDRVGGYTF
TRBV30	TRBJ1-2	CAWSVQGAYGYTF
TRBV27	TRBJ1-5	CASVPWRGPRNQPQHF